Presented here are 32 T cell receptor beta chains from one specimen sequenced in a study of T cell responses to AZD1222 COVID-19 vaccine. Method: immunoSEQ multiplex PCR; TCRdb's copy keeps in-frame clones and lacks some. The table includes some 110,000 clones, roughly 93% detected once. The sequencing here drew on peripheral blood, taken on day 0 of AZD1222 vaccination. The receptors stem from an adult in good health.

The rearrangement joins TRBV29-1 to TRBJ2-5; perhaps D is TRBD1 or TRBD2 (5 bases each). V was clipped by 4 bases and J by 0 bases, with 12 bases between them. CDR1 and CDR2 from the germline V gene are SQVTM and ANQGSEA. The CDR3 consists of 14 residues. The DNA of the CDR3 is TGCAGCGTTGGGGACGGATGGTACCAAGAGACCCAGTACTTC. Its protein product is CSVGDGWYQETQYF.

V usage is TRBV28 and J usage is TRBJ2-7, with 7 bases lining up with TRBD1. V gave up 6 bases and J gave up 0 bases; unmatched junction bases: 8. The germline V gene encodes CDR1 MDHEN and CDR2 SYDVKM. The CDR3 runs 15 residues. The DNA for the CDR3 is TGTGCCAGCAGCAACTCGGGACAGATCTCCTACGAGCAGTACTTC. Translation gives CASSNSGQISYEQYF.

V usage is TRBV6-5 and J usage is TRBJ2-5; 7 nucleotides line up with TRBD1. The V segment lost 6 bases and the J segment 2 bases; nucleotides outside the gene matches: 6. This CDR3 is built from 14 residues. Germline lookup yields CDR1 MNHEY and CDR2 SVGAGI. CDR3 protein: CASSPPDRQETQYF. The CDR3 DNA sequence: TGTGCCAGCAGCCCCCCGGACAGGCAAGAGACCCAGTACTTC.

V gene TRBV19 combines with J gene TRBJ1-2; TRBD1 aligns across 8 bases. Unmatched junction bases numbered 4, after V lost 4 bases and J lost 6 bases. This CDR3 comprises 13 residues. In germline, CDR1 is LNHDA, CDR2 SQIVND (reference sequence). The CDR3 is CASSSTGGDGYTF. In DNA form, the CDR3 reads TGTGCCAGTAGTAGCACAGGGGGAGATGGCTACACCTTC.

The chain uses TRBV28 and TRBJ2-7; the D gene is possibly TRBD1 (5 bases). Germline lookup yields CDR1 MDHEN and CDR2 SYDVKM. The length of the CDR3 is 16 residues. Trimming shortened V by 5 bases and J by 1 base, and 18 bases separated the two germline ends. CDR3 nucleotide sequence: TGTGCCAGCAGTCTACACTGGGGCAGTCAGTCCTACGAGCAGTACTTC. This sequence encodes CASSLHWGSQSYEQYF.

The chain combines TRBV11-2 with TRBJ1-1, with D possibly TRBD1 on 5 matching bases. V was cut by 1 base and J by 1 base, with 10 bases left in between. Per germline, CDR1 SGHAT and CDR2 FQNNGV. The CDR3 extends over 15 amino acids. CDR3 region: CASSLVRTQNTEAFF. Here the CDR3 DNA reads TGTGCCAGCAGCTTAGTGCGGACACAGAACACTGAAGCTTTCTTT.

The gene calls are TRBV6-5 and TRBJ1-2; TRBD1 might be the D (5 bases). The length of the CDR3 is 15 residues. The V end was cut by 5 bases, the J end by 7 bases, with 20 bases between. The germline CDR1 and CDR2 sequences are MNHEY and SVGAGI. In nucleotides, the CDR3 is TGTGCCAGCAGTCCCACCAGGACCCAGGGCGGTGGCTACACCTTC. Amino acids: CASSPTRTQGGGYTF.

The chain links TRBV7-9 to TRBJ1-2; D possibly corresponds to TRBD1 (5 bases). Germline lookup yields CDR1 SEHNR and CDR2 FQNEAQ (reference sequence). Between the trimmed V and J ends, which lost 5 bases and 4 bases, there was a span of 17 bases. The CDR3 length is 15 residues. The CDR3 coding sequence is TGTGCCAGCAGCAAAAGCCCGCCGACAGTCTATGGCTACACCTTC. Protein product: CASSKSPPTVYGYTF.

The rearrangement joins TRBV24-1 to TRBJ2-3; 8 nucleotides agree with TRBD2. The ends lost 3 bases at V and 5 bases at J; junction bases unmatched: 6. CDR1 and CDR2 (germline): KGHDR, SFDVKD. The CDR3 is 15 amino acids. In DNA form, the CDR3 reads TGTGCCACCAGTGATCCCCACCGGGAGGGAGATACGCAGTATTTT. This sequence encodes CATSDPHREGDTQYF.

This clone came up once. The chain links TRBV11-3 to TRBJ2-1; D not resolved. The CDR3 runs 13 residues. The V end was cut by 5 bases, the J end by 10 bases, with 15 bases between. Per germline, CDR1 SGHNT and CDR2 YENEEA. CDR3 DNA: TGTGCCAGCAGCCCATCTAACGGACCAGAGCAGTTCTTC. Translating it yields CASSPSNGPEQFF.

The chain links TRBV4-1 to TRBJ1-2, with no clear D. Between the trimmed V and J ends, which lost 3 bases and 7 bases, there was a span of 9 bases. This CDR3 is built from 12 residues. Germline V gives CDR1 MGHRA, CDR2 YSYEKL. CDR3 DNA sequence: TGCGCCAGCAGCCACCTATGGGGTGGCTACACCTTC. Translation gives CASSHLWGGYTF.

The chain links TRBV28 to TRBJ2-3; 12 bases agree with TRBD2. Germline-derived CDR1 and CDR2 are MDHEN and SYDVKM. This CDR3 contains 15 residues. V trimming: 2 bases; J trimming: 6 bases; junction bases outside the gene matches: 3. CDR3: CASSLLAGGQDTQYF. DNA of the CDR3: TGTGCCAGCAGTTTACTAGCGGGAGGGCAGGATACGCAGTATTTT.

The CDR3 sequence: CASSLSTLRGQLAGYTF. DNA of the CDR3: TGTGCCAGCAGCCTCAGCACTTTACGGGGACAGCTGGCTGGCTACACCTTC. The genes are TRBV3-1 (or the pseudogene TRBV3-2) and TRBJ1-2; TRBD1 agrees at 7 bases. The CDR3 is made up of 17 amino acids. Germline V gives CDR1 LGHDT, CDR2 YNNKEL (reference sequence). With V trimmed by 4 bases and J by 7 bases, 18 bases remained unmatched.

The chain recombines TRBV5-1 with TRBJ2-1; D is perhaps TRBD1 (5 bases). The V gene's germline CDR1 is SGHRS and CDR2 YFSETQ. Trimming removed 6 bases from V and 10 bases from J, with 11 bases in between. This CDR3 has 11 amino acids. The CDR3 spells CASIGASEQFF. CDR3 sequence (DNA): TGCGCCAGCATTGGGGCCTCAGAGCAGTTCTTC.

The J gene is TRBJ2-1, the V gene TRBV6-5; no definite D call. CDR1 MNHEY and CDR2 SVGAGI come from the germline V gene. The CDR3 spans 12 residues. Trimming stripped 6 bases from V and 10 bases from J, with 13 bases between. The CDR3 is CASRPPGREQFF. In nucleotides, the CDR3 is TGTGCCAGCAGGCCCCCTGGCAGGGAGCAGTTCTTC.

The V and J genes are TRBV19 and TRBJ1-1; 9 bases are shared with TRBD1. Germline V gene lookup returns CDR1 LNHDA and CDR2 SQIVND (reference sequence). The CDR3 has 12 residues. Unmatched junction bases numbered 5, after V lost 3 bases and J lost 12 bases. CDR3 region: CASSIWDRESFF. The CDR3 bases are TGTGCCAGTAGTATTTGGGACAGGGAATCTTTCTTT.

The rearrangement uses TRBV7-2 and TRBJ1-4; 10 bases line up with TRBD1. V lost 5 bases and J lost 8; bases outside the gene matches: 11. The CDR3 totals 16 residues. Germline lookup yields CDR1 SGHTA and CDR2 FQGNSA. In DNA, the CDR3 is TGTGCCAGCAGCATACGATGGGGACAGGGGAACGAAAAACTGTTTTTT. It specifies CASSIRWGQGNEKLFF.

Only one count was recorded for this clone. The chain combines TRBV19 with TRBJ1-1, with 8 positions matching TRBD1. CDR3 length: 12 amino acids. Unmatched junction bases numbered 6, after V lost 9 bases and J lost 6 bases. In germline, CDR1 is LNHDA, CDR2 SQIVND (reference sequence). The CDR3 DNA is TGTGCCAGCAGACAGGGGTCCTCTGAAGCTTTCTTT. The encoded protein is CASRQGSSEAFF.

The chain joins TRBV29-1 to TRBJ2-6, with D uncertain. Germline V gene lookup returns CDR1 SQVTM and CDR2 ANQGSEA. The CDR3 runs to 13 residues. The V and J ends lost 7 bases and 1 base respectively, with 8 bases between them. As DNA, the CDR3 is TGCAGCGCCTCGTTGTCTGGGGCCAACGTCCTGACTTTC. Translated, it gives CSASLSGANVLTF.

This clone was counted once. The chain joins TRBV27 to TRBJ1-6; D is uncertain. V was shortened by 6 bases and J by 4 bases, with 10 bases between the two germline ends. There are 14 residues in the CDR3. CDR1 and CDR2 from the germline V gene are MNHEY and SMNVEV (reference sequence). CDR3 sequence reads: CASSPRFYNSPLHF. The CDR3 region has the DNA TGTGCCAGCAGCCCGAGGTTTTATAATTCACCCCTCCACTTT.

V and J are TRBV6-5 and TRBJ1-1; 7 nucleotides line up with TRBD1. V was clipped by 2 bases and J by 3 bases; unmatched bases: 0. The CDR3 contains 13 residues. The V gene's germline CDR1 is MNHEY and CDR2 SVGAGI. DNA of the CDR3: TGTGCCAGCAGTTACAGGGGGCACACTGAAGCTTTCTTT. Translating it yields CASSYRGHTEAFF.

This chain connects TRBV2 to TRBJ1-1, with TRBD1 matching over 7 bases. This CDR3 contains 15 residues. Losses at the gene ends were 2 bases for V and 4 bases for J; bases not matched to a gene: 7. Germline CDR1 and CDR2: SNHLY and FYNNEI. The CDR3 DNA follows: TGTGCCAGCAGTGAACCCAAGGGGGCTAGCACTGAAGCTTTCTTT. Translated, it gives CASSEPKGASTEAFF.

This clone has just a few counts. V gene TRBV5-1 combines with J gene TRBJ1-5; 7 positions agree with TRBD1. Trimming took 0 bases from V and 4 from J; bases not matched to a gene: 4. The CDR3 spans 15 residues. Germline CDR1 and CDR2: SGHRS and YFSETQ. CDR3 region: CASSLEAGGNQPQHF. DNA for the CDR3: TGCGCCAGCAGCTTGGAGGCAGGGGGTAATCAGCCCCAGCATTTT.

The chain is built from TRBV12-3 or TRBV12-4 and TRBJ1-2; TRBD1 is a possible D gene (5 bases). V lost 5 bases to trimming and J lost 6 bases, with 10 bases between them. The CDR3 is 12 amino acids. DNA of the CDR3: TGTGCCAGCAGTGCTCAGGGAGATGGCTACACCTTC. As protein: CASSAQGDGYTF.

The rearrangement joins TRBV28 to TRBJ1-5; 9 positions agree with TRBD1. CDR1 is MDHEN and CDR2 is SYDVKM in the germline V gene. The trim removed 6 bases at V and 8 bases at J, leaving 8 bases unmatched. The CDR3 runs 14 residues. CDR3 DNA: TGTGCCAGCAGCCACTCCACAGGGGGCGAGCCCCAGCATTTT. Its translation: CASSHSTGGEPQHF.

This clone was recorded once. This chain connects TRBV19 to TRBJ2-7; the D is unclear. Germline CDR1 LNHDA, CDR2 SQIVND (reference sequence). CDR3 size: 15 residues. Deletions cut 5 bases from V and 2 bases from J, with 16 bases between. This chain's CDR3 is CASSLIASVPYEQYF. CDR3 nucleotide sequence: TGTGCCAGTAGTCTAATAGCCTCCGTCCCCTACGAGCAGTACTTC.

The chain links TRBV13 to TRBJ1-3, with no clear D. V lost 1 base, J lost 0 bases, and 13 bases lay in between. The germline V gene encodes CDR1 PRHDT and CDR2 FYEKMQ (reference sequence). The CDR3 runs to 17 residues. CDR3 nucleotide sequence: TGTGCCAGCAGCTTAGTTTCCAACCGGATCTCTGGAAACACCATATATTTT. This sequence encodes CASSLVSNRISGNTIYF.

This clone was observed a single time. The chain combines TRBV7-3 with TRBJ2-3, with D possibly being TRBD2 (6 bases). The CDR3 is 15 residues long. The V end lost 6 bases, the J end lost 5 bases, and 18 bases lay between the germline ends. The germline gives CDR1 SGHTA, CDR2 FQGTGA. CDR3 sequence reads: CASSLSGWREDTQYF. The CDR3 DNA reads as TGTGCCAGCAGTCTCTCAGGCTGGCGGGAAGATACGCAGTATTTT.

The chain links TRBV19 to TRBJ1-5, with D possibly TRBD1 on 6 matching bases. Germline CDR1 is LNHDA and CDR2 is SQIVND (reference sequence). CDR3 length: 15 amino acids. Trimming took off 0 bases at V and 3 bases at J, with 9 bases between the two ends. The CDR3 DNA reads as TGTGCCAGTAGTATAGATAACAGGGTCAATCAGCCCCAGCATTTT. Its protein product is CASSIDNRVNQPQHF. Full variable domain (outside the CDR3, taken from reference TRBV19 and TRBJ1-5): DGGITQSPKYLFRKEGQNVTLSCEQNLNHDAMYWYRQDPGQGLRLIYYSQIVNDFQKGDIAEGYSVSREKKESFPLTVTSAQKNPTAFYLCASSIDNRVNQPQHFGDGTRLSIL.

This chain connects TRBV30 to TRBJ1-5; possible D gene TRBD1, 6 bases. Germline loops: CDR1 GTSNPN, CDR2 SVGIG (reference sequence). The CDR3 runs to 14 residues. Trimming removed 3 bases from V and 3 bases from J, with 12 bases in between. CDR3 sequence (DNA): TGTGCCTGGAGCCCATGGGGGGCCAATCAGCCCCAGCATTTT. Amino acid sequence: CAWSPWGANQPQHF. The whole variable domain, filled in from reference TRBV30 and TRBJ1-5, reads SQTIHQWPATLVQPVGSPLSLECTVEGTSNPNLYWYRQAAGRGLQLLFYSVGIGQISSEVPQNLSASRPQDRQFILSSKKLLLSDSGFYLCAWSPWGANQPQHFGDGTRLSIL.

The chain uses TRBV5-1 and TRBJ2-1; D gene uncertain. Germline CDR1 and CDR2: SGHRS and YFSETQ. The CDR3 sequence is 11 residues long. V lost 2 bases and J 4 bases, leaving 1 base between the germline ends. The CDR3 sequence: CASSFYNEQFF. The CDR3 DNA reads TGCGCCAGCAGCTTTTACAATGAGCAGTTCTTC.

V is TRBV29-1 and J is TRBJ1-3; weak D call: TRBD1 (5 bases). The CDR3 loop spans 14 amino acids. Germline CDR1 reads SQVTM; CDR2 reads ANQGSEA. Trimming removed 2 bases from V and 0 bases from J, with 8 bases in between. The CDR3 bases are TGCAGCGTTGAAAGGGGCAACTCTGGAAACACCATATATTTT. It encodes CSVERGNSGNTIYF. The full variable domain, rest sourced from reference TRBV29-1 and TRBJ1-3, is SAVISQKPSRDICQRGTSLTIQCQVDSQVTMMFWYRQQPGQSLTLIATANQGSEATYESGFVIDKFPISRPNLTFSTLTVSNMSPEDSSIYLCSVERGNSGNTIYFGEGSWLTVV.